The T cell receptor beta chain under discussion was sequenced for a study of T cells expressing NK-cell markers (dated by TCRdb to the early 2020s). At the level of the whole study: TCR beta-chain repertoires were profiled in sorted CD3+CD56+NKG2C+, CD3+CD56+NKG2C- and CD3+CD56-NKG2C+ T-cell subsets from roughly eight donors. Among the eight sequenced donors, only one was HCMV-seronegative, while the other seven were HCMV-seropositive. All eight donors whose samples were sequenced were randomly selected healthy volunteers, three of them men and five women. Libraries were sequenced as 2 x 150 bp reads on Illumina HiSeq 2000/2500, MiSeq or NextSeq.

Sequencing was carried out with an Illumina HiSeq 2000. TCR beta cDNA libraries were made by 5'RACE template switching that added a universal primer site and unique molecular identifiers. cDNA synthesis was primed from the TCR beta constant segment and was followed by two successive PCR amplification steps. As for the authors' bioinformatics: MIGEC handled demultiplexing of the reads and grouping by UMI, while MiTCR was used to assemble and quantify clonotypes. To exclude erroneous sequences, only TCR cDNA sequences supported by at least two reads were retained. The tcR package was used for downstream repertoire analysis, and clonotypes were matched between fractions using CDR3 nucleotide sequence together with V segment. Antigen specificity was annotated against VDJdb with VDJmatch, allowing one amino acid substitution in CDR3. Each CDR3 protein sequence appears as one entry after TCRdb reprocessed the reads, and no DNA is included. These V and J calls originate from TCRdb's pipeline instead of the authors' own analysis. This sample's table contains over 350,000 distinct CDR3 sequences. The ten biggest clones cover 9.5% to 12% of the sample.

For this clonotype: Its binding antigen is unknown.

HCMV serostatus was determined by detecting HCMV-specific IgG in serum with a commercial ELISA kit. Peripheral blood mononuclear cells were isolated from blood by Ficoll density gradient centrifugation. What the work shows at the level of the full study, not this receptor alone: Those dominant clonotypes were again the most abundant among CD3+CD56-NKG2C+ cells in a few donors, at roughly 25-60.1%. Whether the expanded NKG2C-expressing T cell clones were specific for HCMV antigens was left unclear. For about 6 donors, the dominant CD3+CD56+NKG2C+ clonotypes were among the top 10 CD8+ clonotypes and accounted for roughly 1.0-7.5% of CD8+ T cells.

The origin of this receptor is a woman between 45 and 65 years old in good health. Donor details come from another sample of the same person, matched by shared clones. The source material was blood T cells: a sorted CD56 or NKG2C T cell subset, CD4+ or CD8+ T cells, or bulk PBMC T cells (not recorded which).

The CDR3 region reads CASIRGGELFF. The rearrangement joined TRBV6-4 to TRBJ2-2. CDR1 and CDR2 are drawn from the germline V gene: MRHNA, SNTAGT. The cysteine opens and the phenylalanine closes a CDR3 of 11 amino acids. No DNA accompanies this entry.